This T cell receptor (beta chain) stems from a study of shared T cell receptors in the human thymus. Method: immunoSEQ multiplex PCR; TCRdb's copy keeps in-frame clones and lacks some. The sample holds hundreds of thousands of clones, 85% to 95% seen once. This clone was recorded once. V gave up 4 bases and J gave up 1 base; unmatched junction bases: 7. Germline CDR1 and CDR2: SGHDT and YYEEEE. The CDR3 is 17 amino acids. The V gene is TRBV5-6, the J gene TRBJ1-5; the match to TRBD1 covers 11 bases. Source material: thymocytes. The receptor was isolated from a human donor. In nucleotides, the CDR3 is TGTGCCAGCAGCAAGCGGACAGGGGGCGTGAGCAATCAGCCCCAGCATTTT. Residues: CASSKRTGGVSNQPQHF.